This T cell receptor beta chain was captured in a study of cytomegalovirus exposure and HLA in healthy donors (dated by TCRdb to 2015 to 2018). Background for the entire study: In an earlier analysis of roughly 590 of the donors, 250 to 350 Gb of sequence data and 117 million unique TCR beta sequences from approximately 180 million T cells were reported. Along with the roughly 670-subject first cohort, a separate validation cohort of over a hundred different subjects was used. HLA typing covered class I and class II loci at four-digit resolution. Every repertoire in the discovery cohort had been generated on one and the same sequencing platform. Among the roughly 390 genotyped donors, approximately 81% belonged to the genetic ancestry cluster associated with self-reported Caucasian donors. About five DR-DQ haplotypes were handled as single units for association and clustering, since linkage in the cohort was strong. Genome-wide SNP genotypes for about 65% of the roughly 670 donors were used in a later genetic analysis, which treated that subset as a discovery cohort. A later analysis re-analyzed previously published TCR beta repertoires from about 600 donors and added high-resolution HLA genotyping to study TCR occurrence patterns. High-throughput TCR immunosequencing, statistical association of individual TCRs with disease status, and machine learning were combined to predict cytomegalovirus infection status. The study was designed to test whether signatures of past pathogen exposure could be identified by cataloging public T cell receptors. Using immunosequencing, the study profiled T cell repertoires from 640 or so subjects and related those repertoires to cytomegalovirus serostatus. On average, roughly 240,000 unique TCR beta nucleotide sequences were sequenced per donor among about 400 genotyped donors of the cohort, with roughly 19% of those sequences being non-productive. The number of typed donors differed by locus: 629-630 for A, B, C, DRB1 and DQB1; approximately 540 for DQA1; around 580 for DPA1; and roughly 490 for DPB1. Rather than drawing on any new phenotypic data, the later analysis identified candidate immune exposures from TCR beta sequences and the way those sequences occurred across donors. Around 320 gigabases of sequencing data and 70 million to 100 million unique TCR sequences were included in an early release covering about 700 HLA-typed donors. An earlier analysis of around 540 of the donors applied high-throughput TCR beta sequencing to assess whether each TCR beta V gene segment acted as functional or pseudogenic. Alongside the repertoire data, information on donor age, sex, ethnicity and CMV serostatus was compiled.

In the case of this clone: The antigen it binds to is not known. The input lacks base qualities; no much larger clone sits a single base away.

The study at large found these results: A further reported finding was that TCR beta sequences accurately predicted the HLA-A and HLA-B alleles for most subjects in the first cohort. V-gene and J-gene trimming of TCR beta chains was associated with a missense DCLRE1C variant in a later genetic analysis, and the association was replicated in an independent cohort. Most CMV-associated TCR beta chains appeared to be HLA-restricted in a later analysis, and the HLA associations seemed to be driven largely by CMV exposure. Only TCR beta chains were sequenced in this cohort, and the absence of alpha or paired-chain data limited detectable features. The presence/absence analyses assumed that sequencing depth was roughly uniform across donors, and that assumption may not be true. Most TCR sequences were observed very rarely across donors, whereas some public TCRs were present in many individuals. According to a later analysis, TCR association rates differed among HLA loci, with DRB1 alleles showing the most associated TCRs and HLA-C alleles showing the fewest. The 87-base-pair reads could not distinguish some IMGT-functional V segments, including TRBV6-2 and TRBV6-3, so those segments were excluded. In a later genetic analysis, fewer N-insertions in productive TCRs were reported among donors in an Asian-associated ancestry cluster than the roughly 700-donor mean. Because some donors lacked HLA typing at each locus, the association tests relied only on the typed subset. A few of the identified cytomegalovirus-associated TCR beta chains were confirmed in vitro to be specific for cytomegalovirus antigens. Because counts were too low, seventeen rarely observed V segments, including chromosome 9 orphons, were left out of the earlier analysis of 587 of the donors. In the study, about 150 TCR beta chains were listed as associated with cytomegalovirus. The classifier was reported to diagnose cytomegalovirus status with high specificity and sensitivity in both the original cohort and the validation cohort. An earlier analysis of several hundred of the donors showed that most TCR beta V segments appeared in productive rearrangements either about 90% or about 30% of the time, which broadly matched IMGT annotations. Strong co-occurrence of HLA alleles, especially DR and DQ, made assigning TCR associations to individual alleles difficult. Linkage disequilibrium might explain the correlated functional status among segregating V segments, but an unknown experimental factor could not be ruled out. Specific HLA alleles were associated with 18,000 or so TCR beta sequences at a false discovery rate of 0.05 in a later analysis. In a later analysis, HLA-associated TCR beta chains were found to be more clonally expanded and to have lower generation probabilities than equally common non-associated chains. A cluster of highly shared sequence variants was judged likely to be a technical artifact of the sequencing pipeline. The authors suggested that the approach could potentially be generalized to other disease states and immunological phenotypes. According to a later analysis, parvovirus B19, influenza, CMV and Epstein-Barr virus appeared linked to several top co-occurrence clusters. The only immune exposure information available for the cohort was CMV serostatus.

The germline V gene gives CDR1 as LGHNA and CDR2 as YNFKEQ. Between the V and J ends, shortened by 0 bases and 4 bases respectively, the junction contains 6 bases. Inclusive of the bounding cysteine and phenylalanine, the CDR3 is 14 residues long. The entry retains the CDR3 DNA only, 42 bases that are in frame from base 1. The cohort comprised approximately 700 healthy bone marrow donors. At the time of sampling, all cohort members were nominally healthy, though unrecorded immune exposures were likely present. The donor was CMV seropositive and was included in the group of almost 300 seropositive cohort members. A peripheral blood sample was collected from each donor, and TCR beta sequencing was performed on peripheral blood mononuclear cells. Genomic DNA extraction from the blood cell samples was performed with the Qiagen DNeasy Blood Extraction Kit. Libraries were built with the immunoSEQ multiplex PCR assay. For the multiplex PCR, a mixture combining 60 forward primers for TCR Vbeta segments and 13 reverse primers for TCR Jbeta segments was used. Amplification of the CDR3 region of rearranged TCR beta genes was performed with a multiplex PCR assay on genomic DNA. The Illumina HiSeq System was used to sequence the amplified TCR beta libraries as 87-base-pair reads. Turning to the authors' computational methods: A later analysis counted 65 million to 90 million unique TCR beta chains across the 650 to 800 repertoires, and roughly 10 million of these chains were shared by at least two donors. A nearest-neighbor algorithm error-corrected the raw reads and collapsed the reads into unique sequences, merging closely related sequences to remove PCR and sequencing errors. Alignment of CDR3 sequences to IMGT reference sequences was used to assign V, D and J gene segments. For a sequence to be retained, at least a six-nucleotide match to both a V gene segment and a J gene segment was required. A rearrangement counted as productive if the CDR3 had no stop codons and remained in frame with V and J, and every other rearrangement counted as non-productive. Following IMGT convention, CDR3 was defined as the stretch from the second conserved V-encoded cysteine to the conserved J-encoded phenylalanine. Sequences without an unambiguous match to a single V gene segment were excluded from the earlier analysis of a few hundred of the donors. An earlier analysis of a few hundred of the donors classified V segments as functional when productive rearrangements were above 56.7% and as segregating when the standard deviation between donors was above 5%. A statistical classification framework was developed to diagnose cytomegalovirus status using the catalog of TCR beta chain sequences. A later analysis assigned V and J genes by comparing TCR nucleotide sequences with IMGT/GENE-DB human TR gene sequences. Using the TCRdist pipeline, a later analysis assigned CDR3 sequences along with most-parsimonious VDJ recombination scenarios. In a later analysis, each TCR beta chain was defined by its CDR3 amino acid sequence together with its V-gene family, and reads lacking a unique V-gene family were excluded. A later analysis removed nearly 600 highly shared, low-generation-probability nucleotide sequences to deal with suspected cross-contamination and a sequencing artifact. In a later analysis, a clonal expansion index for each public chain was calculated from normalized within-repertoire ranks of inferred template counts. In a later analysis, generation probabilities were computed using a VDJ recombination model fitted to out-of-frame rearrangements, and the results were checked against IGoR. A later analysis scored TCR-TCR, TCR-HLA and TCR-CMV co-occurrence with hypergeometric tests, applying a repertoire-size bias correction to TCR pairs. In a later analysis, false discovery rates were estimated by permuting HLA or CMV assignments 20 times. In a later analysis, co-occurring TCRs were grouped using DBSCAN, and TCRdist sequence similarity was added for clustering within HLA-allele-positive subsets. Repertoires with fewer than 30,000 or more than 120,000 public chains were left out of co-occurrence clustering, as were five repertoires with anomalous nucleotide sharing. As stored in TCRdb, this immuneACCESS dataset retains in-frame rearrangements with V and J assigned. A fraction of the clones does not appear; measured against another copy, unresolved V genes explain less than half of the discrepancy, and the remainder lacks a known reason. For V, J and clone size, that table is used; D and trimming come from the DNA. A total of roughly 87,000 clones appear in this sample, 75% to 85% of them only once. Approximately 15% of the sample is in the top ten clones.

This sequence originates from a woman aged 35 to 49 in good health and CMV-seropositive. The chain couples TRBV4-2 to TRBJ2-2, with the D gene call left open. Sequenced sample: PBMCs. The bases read TGTGCCAGCAGCCAAGAAACGGGCACCGGGGAGCTGTTTTTT. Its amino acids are CASSQETGTGELFF.